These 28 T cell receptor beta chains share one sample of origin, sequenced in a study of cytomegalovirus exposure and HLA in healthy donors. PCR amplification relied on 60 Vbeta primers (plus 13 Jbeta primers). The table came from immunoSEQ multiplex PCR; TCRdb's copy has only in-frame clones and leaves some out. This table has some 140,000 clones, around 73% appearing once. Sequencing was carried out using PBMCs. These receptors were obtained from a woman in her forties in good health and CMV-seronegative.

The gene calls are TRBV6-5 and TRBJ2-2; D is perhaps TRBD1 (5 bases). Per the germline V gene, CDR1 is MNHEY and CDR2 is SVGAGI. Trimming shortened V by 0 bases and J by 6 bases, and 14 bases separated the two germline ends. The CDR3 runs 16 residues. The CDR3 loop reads CASSYSERAGSGELFF. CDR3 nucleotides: TGTGCCAGCAGTTACTCAGAACGAGCAGGGTCCGGGGAGCTGTTTTTT.

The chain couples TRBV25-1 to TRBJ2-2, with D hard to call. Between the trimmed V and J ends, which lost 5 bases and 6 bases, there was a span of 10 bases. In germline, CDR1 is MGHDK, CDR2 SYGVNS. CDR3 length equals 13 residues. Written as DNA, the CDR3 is TGTGCCAGCAGTACGGTAGCATCCGGGGAGCTGTTTTTT. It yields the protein CASSTVASGELFF. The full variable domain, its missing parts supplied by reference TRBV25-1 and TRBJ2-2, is EADIYQTPRYLVIGTGKKITLECSQTMGHDKMYWYQQDPGMELHLIHYSYGVNSTEKGDLSSESTVSRIRTEHFPLTLESARPSHTSQYLCASSTVASGELFFGEGSRLTVL.

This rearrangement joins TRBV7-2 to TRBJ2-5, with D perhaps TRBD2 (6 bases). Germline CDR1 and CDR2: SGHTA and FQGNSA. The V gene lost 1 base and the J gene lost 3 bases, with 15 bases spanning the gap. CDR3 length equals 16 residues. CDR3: CASSLVFGTGEETQYF. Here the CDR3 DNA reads TGTGCCAGCAGCTTAGTTTTTGGGACTGGCGAAGAGACCCAGTACTTC.

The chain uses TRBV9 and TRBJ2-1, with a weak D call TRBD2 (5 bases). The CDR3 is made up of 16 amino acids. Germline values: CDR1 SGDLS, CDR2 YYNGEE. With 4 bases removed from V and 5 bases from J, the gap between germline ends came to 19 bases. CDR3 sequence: CASSLLGSSIHNEQFF. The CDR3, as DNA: TGTGCCAGCAGCCTCCTAGGGAGTTCGATACACAATGAGCAGTTCTTC.

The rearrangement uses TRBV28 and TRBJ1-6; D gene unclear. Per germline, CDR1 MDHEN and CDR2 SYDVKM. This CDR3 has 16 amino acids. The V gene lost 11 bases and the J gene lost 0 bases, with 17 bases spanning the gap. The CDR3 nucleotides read TGTGCCGCGGATACTCGCTTTAGCTCCTATAATTCACCCCTCCACTTT. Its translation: CAADTRFSSYNSPLHF.

The CDR3 spells CASRATGPSPFPYTF. The DNA for the CDR3 is TGTGCCAGCAGGGCTACAGGCCCTTCACCATTCCCCTACACCTTC. The chain joins TRBV28 to TRBJ1-2, with D possibly matching TRBD1 (5 bases). Per germline, CDR1 MDHEN and CDR2 SYDVKM. CDR3 size: 15 residues. Trimming pared 6 bases from V and 10 bases from J, leaving 24 bases between.

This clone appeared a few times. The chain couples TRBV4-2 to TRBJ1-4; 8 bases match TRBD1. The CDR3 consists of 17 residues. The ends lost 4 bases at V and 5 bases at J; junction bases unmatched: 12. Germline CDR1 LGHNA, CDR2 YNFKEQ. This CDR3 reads CASSPAQGTGLNEKLFF. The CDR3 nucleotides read TGTGCCAGCAGCCCAGCCCAGGGGACAGGTTTAAATGAAAAACTGTTTTTT.

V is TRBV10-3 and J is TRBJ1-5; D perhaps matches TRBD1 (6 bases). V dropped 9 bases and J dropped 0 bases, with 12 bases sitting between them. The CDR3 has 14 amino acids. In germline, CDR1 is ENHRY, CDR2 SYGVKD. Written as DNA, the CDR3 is TGTGCCATTTCCCGGGACAATAGCAATCAGCCCCAGCATTTT. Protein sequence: CAISRDNSNQPQHF.

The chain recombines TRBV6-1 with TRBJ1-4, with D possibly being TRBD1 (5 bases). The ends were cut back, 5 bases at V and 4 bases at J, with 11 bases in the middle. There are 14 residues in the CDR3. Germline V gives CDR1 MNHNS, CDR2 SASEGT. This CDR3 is CASSTGSVNEKLFF. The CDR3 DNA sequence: TGTGCCAGCAGTACAGGTTCGGTTAATGAAAAACTGTTTTTT.

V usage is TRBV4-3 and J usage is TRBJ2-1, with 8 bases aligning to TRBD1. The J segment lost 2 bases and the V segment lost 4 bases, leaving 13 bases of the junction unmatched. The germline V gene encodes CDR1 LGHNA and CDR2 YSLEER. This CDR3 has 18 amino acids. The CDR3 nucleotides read TGCGCCAGCAGCCCCCATTATGGCGGACAGGGAACCTACAATGAGCAGTTCTTC. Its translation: CASSPHYGGQGTYNEQFF.

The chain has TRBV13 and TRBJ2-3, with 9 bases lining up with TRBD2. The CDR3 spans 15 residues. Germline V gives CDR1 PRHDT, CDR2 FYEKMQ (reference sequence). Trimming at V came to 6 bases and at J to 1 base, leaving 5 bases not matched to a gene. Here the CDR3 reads CASRGLAGRTDTQYF. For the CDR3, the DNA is TGTGCCAGCAGGGGTCTAGCGGGGCGCACAGATACGCAGTATTTT. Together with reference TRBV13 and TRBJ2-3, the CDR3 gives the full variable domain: AAGVIQSPRHLIKEKRETATLKCYPIPRHDTVYWYQQGPGQDPQFLISFYEKMQSDKGSIPDRFSAQQFSDYHSELNMSSLELGDSALYFCASRGLAGRTDTQYFGPGTRLTVL.

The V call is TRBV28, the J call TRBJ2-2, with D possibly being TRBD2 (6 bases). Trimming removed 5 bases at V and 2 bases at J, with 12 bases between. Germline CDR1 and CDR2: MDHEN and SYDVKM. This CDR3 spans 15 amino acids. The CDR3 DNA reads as TGTGCCAGCAGTCTCGTGGCGGGAAACACCGGGGAGCTGTTTTTT. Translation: CASSLVAGNTGELFF.

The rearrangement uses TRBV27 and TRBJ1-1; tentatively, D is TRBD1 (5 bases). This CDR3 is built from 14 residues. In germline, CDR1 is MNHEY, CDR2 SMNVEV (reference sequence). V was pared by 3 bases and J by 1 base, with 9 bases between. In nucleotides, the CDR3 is TGTGCCAGCAGTTTGTCGGGGGGGAACACTGAAGCTTTCTTT. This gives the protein CASSLSGGNTEAFF.

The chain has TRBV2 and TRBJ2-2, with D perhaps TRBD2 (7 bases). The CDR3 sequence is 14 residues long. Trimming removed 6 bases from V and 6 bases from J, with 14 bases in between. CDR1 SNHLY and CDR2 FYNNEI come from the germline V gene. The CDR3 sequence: CASRPGGPSGELFF. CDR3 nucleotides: TGTGCCAGCAGGCCCGGGGGGCCCTCCGGGGAGCTGTTTTTT.

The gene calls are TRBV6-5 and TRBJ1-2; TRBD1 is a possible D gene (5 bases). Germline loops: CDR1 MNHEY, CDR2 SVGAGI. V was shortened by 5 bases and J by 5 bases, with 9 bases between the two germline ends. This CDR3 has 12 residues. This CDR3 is CASSPQGYGYTF. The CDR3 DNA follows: TGTGCCAGCAGTCCCCAGGGTTATGGCTACACCTTC.

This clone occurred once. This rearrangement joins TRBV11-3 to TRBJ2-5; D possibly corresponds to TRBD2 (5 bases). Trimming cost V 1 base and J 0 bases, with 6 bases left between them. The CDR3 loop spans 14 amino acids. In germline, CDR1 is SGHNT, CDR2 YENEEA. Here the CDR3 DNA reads TGTGCCAGCAGCTTAGCACTAGACCAAGAGACCCAGTACTTC. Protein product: CASSLALDQETQYF.

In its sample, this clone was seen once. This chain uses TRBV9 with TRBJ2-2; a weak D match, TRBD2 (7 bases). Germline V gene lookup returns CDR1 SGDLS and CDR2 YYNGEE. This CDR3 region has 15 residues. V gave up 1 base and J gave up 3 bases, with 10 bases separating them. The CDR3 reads CASSVRGADTGELFF. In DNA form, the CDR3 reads TGTGCCAGCAGCGTACGGGGGGCAGACACCGGGGAGCTGTTTTTT.

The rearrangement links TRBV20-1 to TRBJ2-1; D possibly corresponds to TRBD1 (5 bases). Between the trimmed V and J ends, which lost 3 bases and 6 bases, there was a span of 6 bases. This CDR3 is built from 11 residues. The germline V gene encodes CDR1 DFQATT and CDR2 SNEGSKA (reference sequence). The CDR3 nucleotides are TGCAGTGCTAGCAGGGTCAATGAGCAGTTCTTC. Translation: CSASRVNEQFF.

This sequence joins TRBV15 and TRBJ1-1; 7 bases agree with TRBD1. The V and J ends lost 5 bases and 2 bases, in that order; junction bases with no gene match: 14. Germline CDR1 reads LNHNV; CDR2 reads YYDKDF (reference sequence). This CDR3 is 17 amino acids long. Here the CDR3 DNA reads TGTGCCACCAGCCCAGTCTCCCTGGGACAGCCTAACACTGAAGCTTTCTTT. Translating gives CATSPVSLGQPNTEAFF. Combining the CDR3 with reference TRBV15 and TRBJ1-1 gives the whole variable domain DAMVIQNPRYQVTQFGKPVTLSCSQTLNHNVMYWYQQKSSQAPKLLFHYYDKDFNNEADTPDNFQSRRPNTSFCFLDIRSPGLGDTAMYLCATSPVSLGQPNTEAFFGQGTRLTVV.

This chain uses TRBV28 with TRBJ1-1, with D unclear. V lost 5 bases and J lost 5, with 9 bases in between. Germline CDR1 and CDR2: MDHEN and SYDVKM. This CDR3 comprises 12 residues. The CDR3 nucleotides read TGTGCCAGCAGTCCGACACAGACTGAAGCTTTCTTT. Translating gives CASSPTQTEAFF.

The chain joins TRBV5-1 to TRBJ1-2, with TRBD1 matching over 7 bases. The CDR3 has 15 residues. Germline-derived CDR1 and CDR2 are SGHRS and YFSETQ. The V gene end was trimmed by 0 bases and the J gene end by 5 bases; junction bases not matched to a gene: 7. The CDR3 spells CASSLGDSGGYGYTF. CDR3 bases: TGCGCCAGCAGCTTGGGGGACAGTGGAGGTTATGGCTACACCTTC. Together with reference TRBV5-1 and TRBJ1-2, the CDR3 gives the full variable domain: KAGVTQTPRYLIKTRGQQVTLSCSPISGHRSVSWYQQTPGQGLQFLFEYFSETQRNKGNFPGRFSGRQFSNSRSEMNVSTLELGDSALYLCASSLGDSGGYGYTFGSGTRLTVV.

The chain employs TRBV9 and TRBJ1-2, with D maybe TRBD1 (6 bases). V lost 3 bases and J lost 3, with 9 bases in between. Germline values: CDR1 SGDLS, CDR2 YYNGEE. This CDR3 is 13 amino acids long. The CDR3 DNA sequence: TGTGCCAGCAGCGGGTCAGGGGACTATGGCTACACCTTC. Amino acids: CASSGSGDYGYTF.

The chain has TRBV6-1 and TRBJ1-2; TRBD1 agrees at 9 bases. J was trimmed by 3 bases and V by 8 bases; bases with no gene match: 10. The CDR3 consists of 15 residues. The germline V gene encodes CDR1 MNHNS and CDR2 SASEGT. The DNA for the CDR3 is TGTGCCAGCCATGTCGGGACAGGGAACGACTATGGCTACACCTTC. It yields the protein CASHVGTGNDYGYTF.

For the CDR3, the DNA is TGCGCCAGCAGCTTGGATCAGCGCTTCACAATGAACACTGAAGCTTTCTTT. It is translated as CASSLDQRFTMNTEAFF. The V and J genes are TRBV5-1 and TRBJ1-1; no clear D gene. Germline values: CDR1 SGHRS, CDR2 YFSETQ. V gave up 0 bases and J gave up 0 bases, with 15 bases separating them. The CDR3 totals 17 residues.

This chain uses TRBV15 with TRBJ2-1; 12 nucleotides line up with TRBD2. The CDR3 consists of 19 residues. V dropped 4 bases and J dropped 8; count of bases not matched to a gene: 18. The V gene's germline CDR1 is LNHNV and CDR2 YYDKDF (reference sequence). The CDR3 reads CATSIGLAGGPSQVYEQFF. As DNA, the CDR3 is TGTGCCACCAGCATCGGGCTAGCGGGGGGGCCGTCCCAGGTATATGAGCAGTTCTTC.

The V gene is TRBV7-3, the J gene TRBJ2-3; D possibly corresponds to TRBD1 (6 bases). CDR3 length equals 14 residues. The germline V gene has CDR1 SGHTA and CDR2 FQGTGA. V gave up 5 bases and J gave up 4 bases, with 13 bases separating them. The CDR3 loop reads CASSLRGSADTQYF. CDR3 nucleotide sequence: TGTGCCAGCAGCCTGAGGGGGAGCGCAGATACGCAGTATTTT.

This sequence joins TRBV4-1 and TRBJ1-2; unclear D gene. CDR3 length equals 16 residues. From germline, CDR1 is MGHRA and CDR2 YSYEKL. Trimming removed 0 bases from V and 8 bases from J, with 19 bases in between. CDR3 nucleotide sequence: TGCGCCAGCAGCCAAGATGAAGGAGATGAAATCGGCGGCTACACCTTC. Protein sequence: CASSQDEGDEIGGYTF.

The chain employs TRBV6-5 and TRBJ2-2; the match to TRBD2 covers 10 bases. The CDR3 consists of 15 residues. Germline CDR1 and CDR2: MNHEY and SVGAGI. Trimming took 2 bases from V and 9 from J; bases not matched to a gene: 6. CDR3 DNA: TGTGCCAGCAGTTACGGTTCTAGCGGGGGACGGGAGCTGTTTTTT. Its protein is CASSYGSSGGRELFF.